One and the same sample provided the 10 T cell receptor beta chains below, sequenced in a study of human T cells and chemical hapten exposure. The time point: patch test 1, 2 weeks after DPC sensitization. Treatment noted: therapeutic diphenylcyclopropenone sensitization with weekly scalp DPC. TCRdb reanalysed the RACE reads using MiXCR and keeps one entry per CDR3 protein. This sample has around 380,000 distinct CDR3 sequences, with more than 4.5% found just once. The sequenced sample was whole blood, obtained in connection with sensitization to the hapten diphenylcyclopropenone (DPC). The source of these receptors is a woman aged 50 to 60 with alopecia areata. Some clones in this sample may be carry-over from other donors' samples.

CDR3 region: CSARGAVKETQYF. The CDR3 DNA follows: TGCAGCGCGAGAGGGGCGGTGAAGGAGACCCAGTACTTC. The chain carries TRBV29-1 and TRBJ2-5; D is tentatively TRBD1 or TRBD2 (5 bases each). The germline V gene has CDR1 SQVTM and CDR2 ANQGSEA. Trimming stripped 7 bases from V and 5 bases from J, with 17 bases between. There are 13 residues in the CDR3.

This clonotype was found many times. The CDR3 loop reads CASSYSGGTEAFF. The DNA for the CDR3 is TGTGCCAGCAGTTACTCAGGGGGCACTGAAGCTTTCTTT. The chain carries TRBV6-5 and TRBJ1-1, with D possibly being TRBD1 (6 bases). This CDR3 has 13 residues. Trimming shortened V by 0 bases and J by 4 bases, and 6 bases separated the two germline ends. Germline CDR1 and CDR2: MNHEY and SVGAGI.

CDR3 coding DNA: TGCAGTGCAAAAGGGCAGGGGACTGCTTACAATGAGCAGTTCTTC. Translated, it gives CSAKGQGTAYNEQFF. V is TRBV20-1 and J is TRBJ2-1; perhaps D is TRBD1 or TRBD2 (6 bases each). Germline V gene lookup returns CDR1 DFQATT and CDR2 SNEGSKA (reference sequence). The V end lost 6 bases, the J end lost 4 bases, and 19 bases lay between the germline ends. There are 15 residues in the CDR3.

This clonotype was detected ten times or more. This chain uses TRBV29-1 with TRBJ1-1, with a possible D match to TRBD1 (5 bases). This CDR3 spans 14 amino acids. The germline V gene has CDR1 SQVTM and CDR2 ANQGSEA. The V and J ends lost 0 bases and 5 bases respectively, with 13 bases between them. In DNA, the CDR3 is TGCAGCGTTGAAGAAACGGGGGTGGGGACTGAAGCTTTCTTT. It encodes CSVEETGVGTEAFF. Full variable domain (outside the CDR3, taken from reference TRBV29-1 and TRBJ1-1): SAVISQKPSRDICQRGTSLTIQCQVDSQVTMMFWYRQQPGQSLTLIATANQGSEATYESGFVIDKFPISRPNLTFSTLTVSNMSPEDSSIYLCSVEETGVGTEAFFGQGTRLTVV.

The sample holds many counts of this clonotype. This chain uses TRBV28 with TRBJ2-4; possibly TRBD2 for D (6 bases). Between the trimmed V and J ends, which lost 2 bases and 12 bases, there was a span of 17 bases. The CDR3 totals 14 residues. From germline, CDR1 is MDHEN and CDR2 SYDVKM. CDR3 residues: CASSLGLNIQYQYF. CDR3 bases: TGTGCCAGCAGTTTAGGACTAAACATTCAGTATCAGTACTTC.

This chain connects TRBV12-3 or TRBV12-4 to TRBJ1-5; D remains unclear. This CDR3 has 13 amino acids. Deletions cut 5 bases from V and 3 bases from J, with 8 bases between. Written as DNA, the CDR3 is TGTGCCAGCAGTGACGGAAACAATCAGCCCCAGCATTTT. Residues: CASSDGNNQPQHF.

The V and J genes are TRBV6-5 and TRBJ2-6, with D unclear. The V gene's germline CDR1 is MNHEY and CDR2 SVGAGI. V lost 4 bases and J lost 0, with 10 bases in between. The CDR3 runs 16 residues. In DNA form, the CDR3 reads TGTGCCAGCAGTTTTTCTACCCCCTCTGGGGCCAACGTCCTGACTTTC. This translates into CASSFSTPSGANVLTF.

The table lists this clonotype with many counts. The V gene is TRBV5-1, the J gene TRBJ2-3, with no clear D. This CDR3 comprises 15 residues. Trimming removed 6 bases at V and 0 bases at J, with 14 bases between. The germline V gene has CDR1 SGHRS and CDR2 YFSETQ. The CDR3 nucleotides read TGCGCCAGCAAAAGTAATCTTGCTAGCACAGATACGCAGTATTTT. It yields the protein CASKSNLASTDTQYF.

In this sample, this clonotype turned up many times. The CDR3 spells CASSQGLAVYNEQFF. The CDR3, as DNA: TGTGCCAGCAGCCAGGGACTAGCGGTTTACAATGAGCAGTTCTTC. The rearrangement links TRBV3-1 to TRBJ2-1, with 11 bases that match TRBD2. Trimming removed 3 bases from V and 4 bases from J; junction bases left unmatched: 2. From germline, CDR1 is LGHDT and CDR2 YNNKEL (reference sequence). The CDR3 length is 15 residues.

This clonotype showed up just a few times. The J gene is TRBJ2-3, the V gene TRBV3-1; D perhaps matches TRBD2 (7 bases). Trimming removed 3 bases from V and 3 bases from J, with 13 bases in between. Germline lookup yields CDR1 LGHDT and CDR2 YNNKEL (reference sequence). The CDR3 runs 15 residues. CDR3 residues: CASSQSGGLTDTQYF. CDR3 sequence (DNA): TGTGCCAGCAGCCAGTCGGGGGGCTTGACAGATACGCAGTATTTT.